A single sample gave rise to the 3 T cell receptor beta chains below, sequenced in a study of T cell changes during pregnancy in multiple sclerosis. Using immunoSEQ multiplex PCR, the repertoire was profiled, and TCRdb retains in-frame clones only, with some absent. The top ten hold roughly 1.5% of the sample, which has 50,000 to 80,000 clones, over 85% seen once. Here the sequenced sample was peripheral blood, taken in the second trimester of pregnancy. All receptors derive from a female donor with multiple sclerosis, enrolled in a pregnancy study.

This chain joins TRBV19 and TRBJ2-2, with D possibly matching TRBD2 (6 bases). Trimming took off 1 base at V and 1 base at J, with 7 bases between the two ends. The CDR3 length is 15 residues. Germline-derived CDR1 and CDR2 are LNHDA and SQIVND (reference sequence). The CDR3 sequence is CASSIGTMNTGELFF. The DNA for the CDR3 is TGTGCCAGTAGTATAGGGACTATGAACACCGGGGAGCTGTTTTTT.

The rearrangement joins TRBV18 to TRBJ2-7; 12 bases agree with TRBD2. Unmatched junction bases numbered 4, after V lost 3 bases and J lost 4 bases. CDR1 is KGHSH and CDR2 is LQKENI in the germline V gene. This CDR3 has 15 residues. The CDR3 region has the DNA TGTGCCAGCTCACCCGGGACTAGCGGGTTGTACGAGCAGTACTTC. This translates into CASSPGTSGLYEQYF.

This rearrangement joins TRBV2 to TRBJ1-1, with TRBD1 matching over 11 bases. CDR1 is SNHLY and CDR2 is FYNNEI in the germline V gene. The V and J ends lost 6 bases and 4 bases, in that order; junction bases with no gene match: 4. The CDR3 has 14 residues. CDR3 residues: CASRGTGGFTEAFF. The CDR3, as DNA: TGTGCCAGCAGAGGGACAGGGGGTTTCACTGAAGCTTTCTTT.